The T cell receptor beta chain under discussion was sequenced for a study of OX40 agonist ivuxolimab in advanced cancers. Study information: Every 2 weeks, ivuxolimab was infused into the patients intravenously at between 0.01 and 10 mg/kg. Whole-study results and caveats: The antigen specificity of the peripheral T cells (those that were expanded) was not determined.

At baseline, cycle 4 day 1, and cycle 7 day 1, blood was sampled. TCRdb's copy holds only in-frame clones and misses some; the assay was immunoSEQ multiplex PCR. Of around 48,000 clones listed, approximately 84% are singletons. The germline V gene has CDR1 LNHNV and CDR2 YYDKDF (reference sequence). The CDR3 extends over 14 amino acids. V trimming: 3 bases; J trimming: 0 bases; junction bases outside the gene matches: 1. This clone was counted a single time. What it binds is unknown. This receptor was obtained from an adult with an advanced solid tumor such as melanoma, head and neck, liver or kidney cancer. The chain employs TRBV15 and TRBJ2-7; TRBD1 agrees at 8 bases. The sequencing here drew on CD4+ or CD8+ T cells sorted from blood, taken in a trial of the OX40 agonist ivuxolimab. The CDR3 DNA is TGTGCCACCAGCAGGGACAGGGCCTCCTACGAGCAGTACTTC. Protein: CATSRDRASYEQYF.